The source of this T cell receptor beta chain is a study of early T cells in non-severe SARS-CoV-2 infection. CDR1 and CDR2 from the germline V gene are SGHTA and FQGNSA. This CDR3 contains 13 residues. V lost 6 bases and J lost 1, with 9 bases in between. MiXCR was run by TCRdb on the 5' RACE reads, yielding one entry per CDR3 protein. The sample carries some 70,000 distinct CDR3 sequences, 4.9% recorded once. This clonotype came up many times. The specimen was whole blood. The receptor was derived from an adult who was a healthcare worker with PCR-confirmed SARS-CoV-2 infection or an uninfected control (not recorded which). The genes are TRBV7-2 and TRBJ1-1; D is undetermined. CDR3 sequence: CASSLRANTEAFF. The CDR3 nucleotides are TGTGCCAGCAGTTTAAGGGCGAACACTGAAGCTTTCTTT.